What follows are 9 T cell receptor beta chains derived from one specimen sequenced in a study of patients and donors after allogeneic stem cell transplantation. Via MiXCR, TCRdb re-called the RT-PCR reads, giving one row per CDR3 protein. The sample consists of about 150,000 distinct CDR3 sequences, over 30% of them appearing once. Sequencing input: blood, either unsorted or a sorted T cell fraction (not recorded which). The receptor source for this set is a human donor who was either an allogeneic HSCT recipient or a stem cell or donor lymphocyte infusion donor (not recorded which). It is not recorded whose cells these are; they may come from a transplant donor.

This clonotype was seen a few times. The chain uses TRBV6-5 and TRBJ1-5; 8 positions match TRBD1. Per the germline V gene, CDR1 is MNHEY and CDR2 is SVGAGI. The CDR3 loop spans 14 amino acids. V lost 6 bases and J lost 9; bases outside the gene matches: 10. CDR3 DNA: TGTGCCAGCAGCCCCGGACAGGGTGTGCGGCCCCAGCATTTT. Its protein is CASSPGQGVRPQHF.

This clonotype was found a few times. The genes are TRBV10-3 and TRBJ1-1; no clear D gene. Trimming stripped 3 bases from V and 10 bases from J, with 15 bases between. In germline, CDR1 is ENHRY, CDR2 SYGVKD. CDR3 length: 13 residues. The CDR3 loop reads CAISEPGPSGAFF. In DNA, the CDR3 is TGTGCCATCAGTGAACCTGGGCCCTCTGGAGCTTTCTTT.

This sequence joins TRBV5-1 and TRBJ2-7, with 12 bases that match TRBD2. CDR3 length: 16 amino acids. V gave up 4 bases and J gave up 2 bases; unmatched junction bases: 7. The germline CDR1 and CDR2 sequences are SGHRS and YFSETQ. CDR3 DNA sequence: TGCGCCAGCAGCGCCGGACTAGCGGGGCCACCCTACGAGCAGTACTTC. Translation: CASSAGLAGPPYEQYF. Combining the CDR3 with reference TRBV5-1 and TRBJ2-7 gives the whole variable domain KAGVTQTPRYLIKTRGQQVTLSCSPISGHRSVSWYQQTPGQGLQFLFEYFSETQRNKGNFPGRFSGRQFSNSRSEMNVSTLELGDSALYLCASSAGLAGPPYEQYFGPGTRLTVT.

The rearrangement joins TRBV28 to TRBJ1-5; D gene uncertain. V shed 7 bases and J shed 4 bases, with 23 bases lying between them. Looked up from germline, CDR1 is MDHEN and CDR2 is SYDVKM. There are 17 residues in the CDR3. The DNA of the CDR3 is TGTGCCAGCACTACCATCGGGCAGGTCAAAAAAAATCAGCCCCAGCATTTT. Translating it yields CASTTIGQVKKNQPQHF.

The V gene is TRBV6-2 or TRBV6-3, the J gene TRBJ2-6, with D unclear. The ends were cut back, 8 bases at V and 0 bases at J, with 5 bases in the middle. This CDR3 has 13 residues. Germline V gene data show CDR1 as MNHEY and CDR2 as SVGEGT. CDR3 amino acids: CASLSSGANVLTF. The CDR3, as DNA: TGTGCCAGCCTTAGCTCTGGGGCCAACGTCCTGACTTTC.

This clonotype was counted only a few times. This chain joins TRBV6-4 and TRBJ1-1; 9 nucleotides align to TRBD1. Germline V gene data show CDR1 as MRHNA and CDR2 as SNTAGT. This CDR3 contains 14 residues. V was pared by 6 bases and J by 3 bases, with 5 bases of the junction left unmatched. DNA of the CDR3: TGTGCCAGCAGCGTGGACAGGGGAGACACTGAAGCTTTCTTT. Translated: CASSVDRGDTEAFF.

This clonotype was counted once. This rearrangement joins TRBV9 to TRBJ2-5; D uncertain. CDR1 is SGDLS and CDR2 is YYNGEE in the germline V gene. The length of the CDR3 is 16 residues. With 0 bases removed from V and 1 base from J, the gap between germline ends came to 13 bases. The CDR3 sequence is CASSVGARLFQETQYF. The CDR3, as DNA: TGTGCCAGCAGCGTAGGGGCGAGGCTGTTCCAAGAGACCCAGTACTTC. Based on the CDR3 plus reference TRBV9 and TRBJ2-5, the full variable domain is DSGVTQTPKHLITATGQRVTLRCSPRSGDLSVYWYQQSLDQGLQFLIQYYNGEERAKGNILERFSAQQFPDLHSELNLSSLELGDSALYFCASSVGARLFQETQYFGPGTRLLVL.

This clonotype came up many times. This sequence joins TRBV27 and TRBJ1-2; tentative D call: TRBD1 (5 bases). CDR3 size: 13 residues. Germline CDR1 MNHEY, CDR2 SMNVEV (reference sequence). V was pared by 3 bases and J by 3 bases, with 8 bases between. This chain's CDR3 is CASSLGGDYGYTF. CDR3 DNA sequence: TGTGCCAGCAGTTTGGGGGGGGACTATGGCTACACCTTC.

This rearrangement joins TRBV9 to TRBJ1-2; a possible D gene is TRBD1 (5 bases). The CDR3 is 13 amino acids. V lost 4 bases, J lost 1 base, and 8 bases lay in between. CDR1 SGDLS and CDR2 YYNGEE come from the germline V gene. CDR3 DNA: TGTGCCAGCAGCCGGGACCTTAACTATGGCTACACCTTC. It specifies CASSRDLNYGYTF.